The 30 T cell receptor beta chains below all came from one sample that was sequenced in a study of shared clonotypes between healthy human individuals. The table came from immunoSEQ multiplex PCR; TCRdb's copy has only in-frame clones and leaves some out. Among 950,000 to 1,100,000 clones listed, about 75% were seen once. Sequenced input: memory CD4+ T cells sorted from blood. The subset: CD45RA-negative fraction. These receptors all come from a man younger than 35 in good health.

V and J are TRBV6-1 and TRBJ2-5, with D perhaps TRBD1 or TRBD2 (5 bases each). Germline CDR1 MNHNS, CDR2 SASEGT. The CDR3 extends over 14 amino acids. Trimming took off 4 bases at V and 4 bases at J, with 13 bases between the two ends. The CDR3 region is CASSVTWGSETQYF. CDR3 in DNA: TGTGCCAGCAGTGTAACGTGGGGGTCAGAGACCCAGTACTTC.

This chain joins TRBV15 and TRBJ1-3; no clear D gene. The germline V and J ends were trimmed by 6 bases and 4 bases, with 7 bases remaining between them. The CDR3 contains 12 residues. In germline, CDR1 is LNHNV, CDR2 YYDKDF (reference sequence). The CDR3 bases are TGTGCCACCAGGGTCCCCGGAAACACCATATATTTT. Protein sequence: CATRVPGNTIYF.

The chain is built from TRBV5-1 and TRBJ2-2; weak D call: TRBD1 (6 bases). Germline assignment: CDR1 SGHRS and CDR2 YFSETQ. The CDR3 runs 16 residues. Trimming took off 0 bases at V and 4 bases at J, with 13 bases between the two ends. The CDR3 spells CASSLAGTTGTGELFF. The CDR3 nucleotides read TGCGCCAGCAGCTTGGCCGGGACAACGGGCACCGGGGAGCTGTTTTTT.

This clone was detected only once. The chain carries TRBV6-1 and TRBJ1-4; D is unclear. CDR3 length equals 14 residues. The V gene's germline CDR1 is MNHNS and CDR2 SASEGT. V was shortened by 3 bases and J by 5 bases, with 10 bases between the two germline ends. The CDR3 sequence is CASSDPLTNEKLFF. For the CDR3, the DNA is TGTGCCAGCAGTGACCCCCTGACCAATGAAAAACTGTTTTTT.

The table lists this clone with a count of one. The chain combines TRBV10-1 with TRBJ2-7; no clear D. This CDR3 has 13 residues. Per germline, CDR1 WNHNN and CDR2 SYGVQD (reference sequence). Trimming removed 0 bases from V and 3 bases from J, with 6 bases in between. The CDR3 region is CASSESAGYEQYF. The CDR3 nucleotides read TGCGCCAGCAGTGAGTCGGCAGGCTACGAGCAGTACTTC.

With regard to this clone: The sample contains more than one DNA sequence encoding this CDR3. V usage is TRBV5-1 and J usage is TRBJ1-1, with a possible D match to TRBD1 (5 bases). The V and J ends lost 0 bases and 5 bases respectively, with 8 bases between them. Germline V gene data show CDR1 as SGHRS and CDR2 as YFSETQ. The CDR3 totals 13 residues. The CDR3 coding sequence is TGCGCCAGCAGCTTGGGGGGGAAGACTGAAGCTTTCTTT. It yields the protein CASSLGGKTEAFF.

The chain couples TRBV19 to TRBJ1-4, with 7 positions matching TRBD1. V was pared by 8 bases and J by 7 bases, with 10 bases of the junction left unmatched. The CDR3 covers 14 residues. The germline gives CDR1 LNHDA, CDR2 SQIVND (reference sequence). CDR3 DNA: TGTGCCAGTCGCGATAACAGGGGAGGTGAAAAACTGTTTTTT. Protein sequence: CASRDNRGGEKLFF.

Comments on this clone: One junction end disagrees with the germline gene, perhaps due to a read error. CDR3 protein: CASSLVGGEGDTQYF. In DNA form, the CDR3 reads TGTGCTAGCAGCTTAGTTGGCGGCGAGGGGGATACGCAGTATTTT. The J gene is TRBJ2-3, the V gene TRBV7-7, with D perhaps TRBD1 or TRBD2 (5 bases each). This CDR3 comprises 15 residues. Per germline, CDR1 SSHAT and CDR2 FNYEAQ (reference sequence).

The chain links TRBV30 to TRBJ2-5; TRBD2 agrees at 12 bases. Germline lookup yields CDR1 GTSNPN and CDR2 SVGIG (reference sequence). After removal of 8 bases from V and 3 bases from J, the junction contained 7 bases not matched to a gene. This CDR3 has 14 residues. The CDR3 nucleotides read TGTGCCCGATCACGGACTAGCGGGAAAGAGACCCAGTACTTC. Its protein product is CARSRTSGKETQYF.

About this clone: This CDR3 is also generated by other DNA sequences in the sample. The rearrangement links TRBV7-2 to TRBJ2-2, with D perhaps matching TRBD1 (6 bases). The CDR3 consists of 17 residues. Germline V CDR1 and CDR2: SGHTA, FQGNSA. Trimming pared 1 base from V and 1 base from J, leaving 13 bases between. DNA of the CDR3: TGTGCCAGCAGCTTAGTTAGTGGGACAAGGAACACCGGGGAGCTGTTTTTT. Translating it yields CASSLVSGTRNTGELFF.

This clone has only a few counts. V usage is TRBV7-9 and J usage is TRBJ1-6, with D hard to call. V dropped 5 bases and J dropped 11 bases, with 10 bases sitting between them. Germline CDR1 is SEHNR and CDR2 is FQNEAQ (reference sequence). This CDR3 comprises 12 residues. The CDR3 DNA reads TGTGCCAGCAGCCTAAAGGGAACACCCCTCCACTTT. Translating gives CASSLKGTPLHF. Full variable domain (outside the CDR3, taken from reference TRBV7-9 and TRBJ1-6): DTGVSQNPRHKITKRGQNVTFRCDPISEHNRLYWYRQTLGQGPEFLTYFQNEAQLEKSRLLSDRFSAERPKGSFSTLEIQRTEQGDSAMYLCASSLKGTPLHFGNGTRLTVT.

On this clone: This same CDR3 is encoded by further DNA sequences in the sample. The chain joins TRBV7-2 to TRBJ1-5; 9 nucleotides match TRBD1. J was trimmed by 6 bases and V by 3 bases; bases with no gene match: 0. This CDR3 spans 13 amino acids. Germline lookup yields CDR1 SGHTA and CDR2 FQGNSA. CDR3 region: CASSLTGGQPQHF. CDR3 nucleotides: TGTGCCAGCAGCTTGACAGGGGGTCAGCCCCAGCATTTT. The complete variable domain, with remaining parts taken from reference TRBV7-2 and TRBJ1-5, reads GAGVSQSPSNKVTEKGKDVELRCDPISGHTALYWYRQSLGQGLEFLIYFQGNSAPDKSGLPSDRFSAERTGGSVSTLTIQRTQQEDSAVYLCASSLTGGQPQHFGDGTRLSIL.

The chain combines TRBV5-1 with TRBJ2-7; D possibly matches TRBD1 or TRBD2 (5 bases each). This CDR3 region has 14 residues. V lost 7 bases, J lost 2 bases, and 16 bases lay in between. Germline V gene lookup returns CDR1 SGHRS and CDR2 YFSETQ. CDR3 coding DNA: TGCGCCAGCCATTCCGACGGGACGGCCTACGAGCAGTACTTC. Protein product: CASHSDGTAYEQYF.

V gene TRBV28 combines with J gene TRBJ1-2, with TRBD1 matching over 7 bases. V shed 4 bases, J shed 2 bases, and the junction held 4 bases outside the gene matches. This CDR3 has 14 residues. Germline lookup yields CDR1 MDHEN and CDR2 SYDVKM. Here the CDR3 DNA reads TGTGCCAGCAGTTCCCTACAGGGGAACTATGGCTACACCTTC. Its translation is CASSSLQGNYGYTF.

The chain couples TRBV28 to TRBJ1-2, with D uncertain. Germline V lookup: CDR1 MDHEN, CDR2 SYDVKM. This CDR3 has 14 residues. Deletions cut 7 bases from V and 1 base from J, with 13 bases between. CDR3 nucleotide sequence: TGTGCCAGCACCTCCCACCCCGTTAACTATGGCTACACCTTC. It encodes CASTSHPVNYGYTF.

The table lists this clone with many counts. This chain connects TRBV10-3 to TRBJ2-1; TRBD1 aligns across 10 bases. Germline-derived CDR1 and CDR2 are ENHRY and SYGVKD. Germline trimming cut 8 bases from V and 8 bases from J; bases unmatched to any gene: 9. CDR3 length: 14 amino acids. CDR3 loop: CAIAKGQGTDEQFF. DNA for the CDR3: TGTGCCATCGCTAAGGGACAGGGGACGGATGAGCAGTTCTTC.

A remark on this clone: The sample carries other DNA sequences with the same CDR3. The rearrangement joins TRBV5-6 to TRBJ2-7; D gene uncertain. V lost 0 bases and J 3 bases, leaving 4 bases between the germline ends. CDR1 and CDR2 from the germline V gene are SGHDT and YYEEEE. The CDR3 is 12 residues long. The CDR3 DNA reads TGTGCCAGCAGCTTGGAAGGCTACGAGCAGTACTTC. It specifies CASSLEGYEQYF. The variable domain in full, completed from reference TRBV5-6 and TRBJ2-7, reads DAGVTQSPTHLIKTRGQQVTLRCSPKSGHDTVSWYQQALGQGPQFIFQYYEEEERQRGNFPDRFSGHQFPNYSSELNVNALLLGDSALYLCASSLEGYEQYFGPGTRLTVT.

This clone appeared a few times. The chain has TRBV7-9 and TRBJ1-6; D uncertain. From germline, CDR1 is SEHNR and CDR2 FQNEAQ (reference sequence). The V end lost 0 bases, the J end lost 7 bases, and 10 bases lay between the germline ends. This CDR3 has 15 amino acids. The CDR3 loop reads CASSLAPPNNSPLHF. CDR3 bases: TGTGCCAGCAGCTTAGCGCCTCCAAACAATTCACCCCTCCACTTT. The variable domain in full, with the rest retrieved from reference TRBV7-9 and TRBJ1-6, is DTGVSQNPRHKITKRGQNVTFRCDPISEHNRLYWYRQTLGQGPEFLTYFQNEAQLEKSRLLSDRFSAERPKGSFSTLEIQRTEQGDSAMYLCASSLAPPNNSPLHFGNGTRLTVT.

The V call is TRBV18, the J call TRBJ2-7; a possible D gene is TRBD1 (6 bases). V lost 4 bases and J 5 bases, leaving 15 bases between the germline ends. The CDR3 runs to 14 residues. The germline V gene encodes CDR1 KGHSH and CDR2 LQKENI. The CDR3 coding sequence is TGTGCCAGCTCACAAAACAGGGCGATGAACGAGCAGTACTTC. Translation: CASSQNRAMNEQYF.

CDR3 residues: CASSRETGIPEQYF. CDR3 sequence (DNA): TGTGCCAGCTCACGGGAGACAGGGATTCCCGAGCAGTACTTC. The rearrangement links TRBV18 to TRBJ2-7; 7 nucleotides line up with TRBD1. CDR3 size: 14 residues. V was clipped by 4 bases and J by 6 bases; unmatched bases: 9. CDR1 is KGHSH and CDR2 is LQKENI in the germline V gene.

The gene calls are TRBV27 and TRBJ1-6; D unclear. The germline gives CDR1 MNHEY, CDR2 SMNVEV (reference sequence). CDR3 length equals 12 residues. The germline V and J ends were trimmed by 4 bases and 7 bases, with 5 bases remaining between them. CDR3 nucleotide sequence: TGTGCCAGCAGTTCACACAATTCACCCCTCCACTTT. Its translation is CASSSHNSPLHF.

The chain combines TRBV25-1 with TRBJ2-5, with 8 bases lining up with TRBD1. J lost 2 bases, V lost 5 bases, and 7 bases had no gene match. This CDR3 has 15 amino acids. Germline CDR1 MGHDK, CDR2 SYGVNS. CDR3 DNA sequence: TGTGCCAGCAGTCGGCAGGGGGCATCGCAAGAGACCCAGTACTTC. It is translated as CASSRQGASQETQYF. The whole variable domain, filled in from reference TRBV25-1 and TRBJ2-5, reads EADIYQTPRYLVIGTGKKITLECSQTMGHDKMYWYQQDPGMELHLIHYSYGVNSTEKGDLSSESTVSRIRTEHFPLTLESARPSHTSQYLCASSRQGASQETQYFGPGTRLLVL.

This clone was counted many times. The rearrangement links TRBV28 to TRBJ2-7; perhaps TRBD1 as D (5 bases). The CDR3 spans 15 residues. CDR1 MDHEN and CDR2 SYDVKM come from the germline V gene. The V end was cut by 6 bases, the J end by 3 bases, with 18 bases between. CDR3 DNA sequence: TGTGCCAGCAGCCCTGGGGCAGTGACGAGCTACGAGCAGTACTTC. It translates to CASSPGAVTSYEQYF.

This clone was detected a few times. The chain uses TRBV6-5 and TRBJ1-2; 8 positions agree with TRBD1. CDR3 length equals 16 residues. The junction had 7 bases not matched to a gene; V was cut back by 2 bases and J by 2 bases. Germline assignment: CDR1 MNHEY and CDR2 SVGAGI. For the CDR3, the DNA is TGTGCCAGCAGTTACCTGGGGACAGGTACCAACTATGGCTACACCTTC. Translated, it gives CASSYLGTGTNYGYTF.

The chain links TRBV9 to TRBJ1-1; D perhaps matches TRBD1 (6 bases). Germline CDR1 reads SGDLS; CDR2 reads YYNGEE. This CDR3 has 15 amino acids. V lost 3 bases and J 1 base, leaving 13 bases between the germline ends. CDR3 bases: TGTGCCAGCAGCGCTGAGGGGGGACGGAACACTGAAGCTTTCTTT. This sequence encodes CASSAEGGRNTEAFF.

V and J are TRBV6-1 and TRBJ2-3; possibly TRBD1 for D (6 bases). Deletions cut 3 bases from V and 2 bases from J, with 12 bases between. Germline V CDR1 and CDR2: MNHNS, SASEGT. CDR3 size: 15 residues. The DNA for the CDR3 is TGTGCCAGCAGTGAGAACAGGGATGCCACAGATACGCAGTATTTT. Translation gives CASSENRDATDTQYF.

This clone was recorded only once. The chain carries TRBV7-9 and TRBJ2-7, with TRBD2 as a possible D gene (6 bases). This CDR3 contains 14 residues. V lost 6 bases and J 1 base, leaving 13 bases between the germline ends. Per the germline V gene, CDR1 is SEHNR and CDR2 is FQNEAQ (reference sequence). CDR3 sequence reads: CASSMEGGSYEQYF. The CDR3 DNA is TGTGCCAGCAGTATGGAGGGCGGATCCTACGAGCAGTACTTC.

This chain connects TRBV5-4 to TRBJ1-1; 8 nucleotides match TRBD1. Germline lookup yields CDR1 SGHNT and CDR2 YYREEE (reference sequence). This CDR3 region has 15 residues. V lost 0 bases to trimming and J lost 4 bases; unmatched junction nucleotides: 5. The CDR3 region has the DNA TGTGCCAGCAGCTTGGACAGGGGGGTCGGCACTGAAGCTTTCTTT. The encoded protein is CASSLDRGVGTEAFF.

The chain combines TRBV5-4 with TRBJ1-6; D is ambiguous. The germline V gene has CDR1 SGHNT and CDR2 YYREEE (reference sequence). The CDR3 sequence is 15 residues long. V dropped 0 bases and J dropped 2 bases, with 6 bases sitting between them. CDR3 in DNA: TGTGCCAGCAGCTTGGAAGGGACCTATAATTCACCCCTCCACTTT. The encoded protein is CASSLEGTYNSPLHF.

The genes are TRBV5-8 and TRBJ1-3; 10 bases fit TRBD1. Germline V gene data show CDR1 as SGHTS and CDR2 as YDEGEE. V trimming: 6 bases; J trimming: 4 bases; junction bases outside the gene matches: 4. This CDR3 has 14 residues. The CDR3 sequence: CASTRDRGGNTIYF. In DNA, the CDR3 is TGTGCCAGCACCAGGGACAGGGGAGGAAACACCATATATTTT.